These 4 T cell receptor beta chains were all obtained from the same sample, sequenced in a study of memory CD4+ T cells and cytomegalovirus serostatus. The sort gate was single viable CD3+CD4+CD8-CD45RO+ cells for memory CD4+ T cells. The data were produced by immunoSEQ multiplex PCR, yet TCRdb's version contains in-frame clones alone and is incomplete. The repertoire holds some 50,000 clones, just over 75% seen once, with around 1.5% in the top ten. The specimen sequenced was memory CD4+ T cells from blood. These receptors were taken from an adult in good health and CMV-seronegative.

As regards this clone: The limits of the CDR3 on the DNA are not certain, so only TCRdb's listed CDR3 is given. This chain joins TRBV19 and TRBJ1-1; TRBD1, the D gene given by the table, was not confirmed from the DNA. The CDR3 is 21 residues long, ends included. CDR1 and CDR2 (germline): LNHDA, SQIVND (reference sequence). The CDR3 protein is CASNTGGIEAFFGQGTPEAFF.

The genes are TRBV7-2 and TRBJ1-1; D is undetermined. V lost 2 bases and J lost 6, with 10 bases in between. Germline assignment: CDR1 SGHTA and CDR2 FQGNSA. This CDR3 is built from 13 residues. The CDR3 sequence: CASSLPLGSEAFF. Here the CDR3 DNA reads TGTGCCAGCAGCTTACCGTTGGGTTCTGAAGCTTTCTTT.

The rearrangement uses TRBV7-9 and TRBJ2-2; 8 nucleotides agree with TRBD1. Per the germline V gene, CDR1 is SEHNR and CDR2 is FQNEAQ (reference sequence). This CDR3 has 15 amino acids. J gave up 6 bases and V 6 bases, and 9 bases lay outside the gene matches. CDR3 region: CASRGQAGIAGELFF. DNA for the CDR3: TGTGCCAGCAGGGGACAGGCGGGAATTGCCGGGGAGCTGTTTTTT.

A word on this clone: This sample includes further DNA sequences coding for the same CDR3. The chain uses TRBV5-6 and TRBJ1-1, with a tentative D call TRBD1 (5 bases). This CDR3 spans 13 amino acids. Trimming shortened V by 4 bases and J by 0 bases, and 7 bases separated the two germline ends. Germline CDR1 is SGHDT and CDR2 is YYEEEE. The CDR3 DNA follows: TGTGCCAGCAGCCTGACAGTGAACACTGAAGCTTTCTTT. Residues: CASSLTVNTEAFF.